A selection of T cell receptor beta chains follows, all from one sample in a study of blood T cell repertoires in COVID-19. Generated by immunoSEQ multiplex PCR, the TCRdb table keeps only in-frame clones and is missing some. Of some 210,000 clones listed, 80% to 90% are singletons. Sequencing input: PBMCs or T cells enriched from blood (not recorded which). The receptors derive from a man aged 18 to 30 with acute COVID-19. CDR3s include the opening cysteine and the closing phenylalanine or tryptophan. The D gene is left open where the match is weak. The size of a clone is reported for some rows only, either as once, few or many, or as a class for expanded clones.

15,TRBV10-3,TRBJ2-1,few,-,CAISPSTGADNEQFF,TGTGCCATCAGCCCCTCAACGGGAGCAGACAATGAGCAGTTCTTC
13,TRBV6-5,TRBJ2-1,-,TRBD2,CASRGTSRDEQFF,TGTGCCAGCAGGGGGACTAGCCGAGATGAGCAGTTCTTC
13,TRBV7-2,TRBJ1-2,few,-,CASSFDSNYGYTF,TGTGCCAGCAGCTTTGACAGTAACTATGGCTACACCTTC
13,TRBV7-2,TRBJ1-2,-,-,CASSPGTFSGYTF,TGTGCCAGCAGCCCAGGAACCTTCAGTGGCTACACCTTC
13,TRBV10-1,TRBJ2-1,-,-,CASSGQPINEQFF,TGCGCCAGCTCAGGACAGCCGATTAACGAGCAGTTCTTC
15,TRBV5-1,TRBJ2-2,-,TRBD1,CASSTDRGRNGELFF,TGCGCCAGCAGCACTGACAGGGGGCGTAACGGGGAGCTGTTTTTT
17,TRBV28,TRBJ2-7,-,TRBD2,CASSSSHLAGGTDEQYF,TGTGCCAGCAGTTCTTCCCATCTAGCGGGAGGGACCGACGAGCAGTACTTC
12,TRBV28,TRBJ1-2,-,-,CASSNRADGYTF,TGTGCCAGCAGTAACAGGGCAGATGGCTACACCTTC
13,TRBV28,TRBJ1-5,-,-,CASSFLSNQPQHF,TGTGCCAGCAGTTTCTTGAGCAATCAGCCCCAGCATTTT
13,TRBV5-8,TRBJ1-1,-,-,CASSYLGRSEAFF,TGTGCCAGCAGCTACCTGGGGCGTTCTGAAGCTTTCTTT
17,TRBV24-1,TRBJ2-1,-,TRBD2,CATSDSLTSAPYNEQFF,TGTGCCACCAGTGACTCCTTGACTAGCGCCCCCTACAATGAGCAGTTCTTC
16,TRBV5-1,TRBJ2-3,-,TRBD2,CASSFGLAGGKDTQYF,TGCGCCAGCAGCTTTGGACTAGCGGGAGGAAAAGATACGCAGTATTTT
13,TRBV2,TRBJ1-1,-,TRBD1,CASMGQGLTEAFF,TGTGCCAGCATGGGACAGGGCCTCACTGAAGCTTTCTTT
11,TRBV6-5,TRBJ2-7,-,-,CASSLSNEQYF,TGTGCCAGCAGCCTGAGTAACGAGCAGTACTTC
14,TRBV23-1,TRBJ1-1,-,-,CASGVRTQNTEAFF,TGCGCCAGCGGCGTTAGGACACAGAACACTGAAGCTTTCTTT
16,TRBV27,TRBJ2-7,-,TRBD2,CASSPLILAENYEQYF,TGTGCCAGCAGTCCCCTAATCCTAGCGGAGAACTACGAGCAGTACTTC
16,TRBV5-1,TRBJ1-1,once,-,CASSLGVGGKDTEAFF,TGCGCCAGCAGCTTGGGAGTTGGGGGGAAGGACACTGAAGCTTTCTTT
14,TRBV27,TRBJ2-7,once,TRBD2,CASSLTSGRGEQYF,TGTGCCAGCAGTTTGACTAGCGGGAGGGGGGAGCAGTACTTC
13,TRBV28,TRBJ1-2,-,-,CASSLLQQSGYTF,TGTGCCAGCAGTTTACTACAGCAGAGTGGCTACACCTTC
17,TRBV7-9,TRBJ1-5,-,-,CASSNSRETLKNQPQHF,TGTGCCAGCAGCAACAGTCGGGAAACTCTTAAGAATCAGCCCCAGCATTTT
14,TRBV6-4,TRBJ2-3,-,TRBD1,CASSRQGGTDTQYF,TGTGCCAGCAGTCGACAGGGGGGCACAGATACGCAGTATTTT
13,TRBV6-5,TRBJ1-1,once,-,CASSYPRGGEAFF,TGTGCCAGCAGTTACCCACGAGGCGGGGAAGCTTTCTTT
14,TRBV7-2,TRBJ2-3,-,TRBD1,CASRTGTGVDTQYF,TGTGCCAGCAGGACCGGGACAGGGGTAGATACGCAGTATTTT
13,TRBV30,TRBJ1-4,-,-,CAWSVSPGEKLFF,TGTGCCTGGAGTGTATCCCCGGGTGAAAAACTGTTTTTT
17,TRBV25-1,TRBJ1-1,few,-,CASSEYPSGPMNTEAFF,TGTGCCAGCAGTGAATACCCCTCAGGGCCGATGAACACTGAAGCTTTCTTT
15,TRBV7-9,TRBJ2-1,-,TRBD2,CASSLGTSYYNEQFF,TGTGCCAGCAGCTTAGGGACTAGCTATTACAATGAGCAGTTCTTC
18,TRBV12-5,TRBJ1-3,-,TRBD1,CASGLGQGEGPSGNTIYF,TGTGCTAGTGGTTTGGGACAGGGGGAGGGGCCCTCTGGAAACACCATATATTTT
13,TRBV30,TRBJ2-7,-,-,CAWSVGGGREQYF,TGTGCCTGGAGTGTGGGAGGGGGGCGCGAGCAGTACTTC
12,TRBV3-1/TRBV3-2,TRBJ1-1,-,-,CASSPRSGGAFF,TGTGCCAGCAGCCCTCGGTCGGGTGGAGCTTTCTTT
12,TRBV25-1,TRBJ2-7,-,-,CASSGQAYEQYF,TGTGCCAGCAGCGGACAAGCCTACGAGCAGTACTTC
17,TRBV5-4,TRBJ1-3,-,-,CASSLALQGSVGNTIYF,TGTGCCAGCAGCTTGGCGCTACAGGGATCGGTTGGAAACACCATATATTTT
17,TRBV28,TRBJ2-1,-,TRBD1,CASSFPYLDRGLNEQFF,TGTGCCAGCAGTTTTCCTTACTTGGACAGGGGGCTCAATGAGCAGTTCTTC
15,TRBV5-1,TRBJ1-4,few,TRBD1,CASSSRDRESEKLFF,TGCGCCAGCAGCTCGCGGGACAGAGAGTCGGAAAAACTGTTTTTT
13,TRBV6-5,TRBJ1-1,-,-,CASSYSSDTEAFF,TGTGCCAGCAGTTACTCATCCGACACTGAAGCTTTCTTT
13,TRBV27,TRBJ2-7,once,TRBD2,CASSQTSGYEQYF,TGTGCCAGCAGTCAGACTAGCGGCTACGAGCAGTACTTC
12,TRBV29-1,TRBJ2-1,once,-,CSVEGLGQEQFF,TGCAGCGTTGAAGGGCTGGGCCAAGAGCAGTTCTTC
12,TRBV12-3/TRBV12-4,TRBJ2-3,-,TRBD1,CASSLRDSGAYF,TGTGCCAGCAGTCTCCGGGACAGTGGGGCGTATTTT
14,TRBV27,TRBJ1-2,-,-,CASSLTGAAYGYTF,TGTGCCAGCAGTTTAACGGGAGCGGCCTATGGCTACACCTTC
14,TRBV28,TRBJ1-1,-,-,CASSPNRDYTEAFF,TGTGCCAGCAGTCCGAACAGGGATTACACTGAAGCTTTCTTT
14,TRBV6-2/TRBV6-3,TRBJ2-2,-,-,CASSVRVNTGELFF,TGTGCCAGCAGCGTCCGGGTGAACACCGGGGAGCTGTTTTTT
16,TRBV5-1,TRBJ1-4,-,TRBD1,CASSLGQGARNEKLFF,TGCGCCAGCAGCTTGGGGCAGGGGGCTCGAAATGAAAAACTGTTTTTT
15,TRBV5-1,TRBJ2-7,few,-,CASSLGRGNPYEQYF,TGCGCCAGCAGCTTGGGCAGGGGAAATCCCTACGAGCAGTACTTC
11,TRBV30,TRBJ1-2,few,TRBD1,CAWGQGISYTF,TGTGCCTGGGGACAGGGTATCAGCTACACCTTC
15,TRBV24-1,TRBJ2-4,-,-,CATHSLDSFLDIQYF,TGTGCCACTCACTCCCTGGACAGCTTCTTGGACATTCAGTACTTC
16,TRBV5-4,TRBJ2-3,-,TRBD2,CASSQRAGGNTDTQYF,TGTGCCAGCAGCCAACGAGCGGGAGGGAACACAGATACGCAGTATTTT
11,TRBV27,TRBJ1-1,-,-,CASSLGREAFF,TGTGCCAGCAGTTTGGGCAGAGAAGCTTTCTTT
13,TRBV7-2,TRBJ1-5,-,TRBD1,CASSWDRAQPQHF,TGTGCCAGCAGCTGGGACAGGGCTCAGCCCCAGCATTTT